Listed here are 13 T cell receptor beta chains from one sample, sequenced in a study of T cells after yellow fever vaccination. Each CDR3 protein gets one entry after TCRdb re-called the 5' RACE reads with MiXCR. The sample has about 120,000 distinct CDR3 sequences, 8% to 10% seen once. The specimen comprised CD8+ T cells sorted from PBMCs, sampled on the day of the yellow fever booster vaccination. These receptors originate from a man between 18 and 35 years old who received the YFV17D yellow fever vaccine.

The rearrangement uses TRBV30 and TRBJ2-1; TRBD2 matches 11 bases. The CDR3 is made up of 14 amino acids. The V segment lost 5 bases and the J segment 5 bases; nucleotides outside the gene matches: 5. Per germline, CDR1 GTSNPN and CDR2 SVGIG (reference sequence). The CDR3 here is CAWDVAGGNNEQFF. The CDR3 DNA sequence: TGTGCCTGGGACGTAGCGGGGGGGAACAATGAGCAGTTCTTC.

In this sample, this clonotype turned up many times. V usage is TRBV9 and J usage is TRBJ2-1, with unresolved D. The CDR3 length is 15 residues. The V end lost 0 bases, the J end lost 3 bases, and 10 bases lay between the germline ends. In germline, CDR1 is SGDLS, CDR2 YYNGEE. The CDR3 is CASSVEDSIYNEQFF. In DNA form, the CDR3 reads TGTGCCAGCAGCGTAGAGGATAGCATCTACAATGAGCAGTTCTTC.

This clonotype has a handful of counts. The chain combines TRBV12-3 or TRBV12-4 with TRBJ2-3; 16 bases align to TRBD2. This CDR3 contains 20 residues. Losses at the gene ends were 1 base for V and 1 base for J; bases not matched to a gene: 8. CDR3 nucleotides: TGTGCCAGCAGTTTAGGTCCCGGGACTAGCGGGGGGGCTCGCACAGATACGCAGTATTTT. Its translation is CASSLGPGTSGGARTDTQYF.

CDR3 in DNA: TGTGCCAGCAGTGAAGCCCGGACAGGGGTCCGGCCTGGCTACACCTTC. Amino acid sequence: CASSEARTGVRPGYTF. This sequence joins TRBV2 and TRBJ1-2; 9 bases are shared with TRBD1. Trimming took 0 bases from V and 7 from J; bases not matched to a gene: 9. The CDR3 runs to 16 residues. Germline V gene sequence: CDR1 SNHLY, CDR2 FYNNEI.

The rearrangement links TRBV4-1 to TRBJ1-1; D call uncertain. There are 15 residues in the CDR3. Trimming shortened V by 4 bases and J by 4 bases, and 16 bases separated the two germline ends. Per germline, CDR1 MGHRA and CDR2 YSYEKL. The CDR3 coding sequence is TGCGCCAGCAGCCTAAGTGGGCAGGTGGGCACTGAAGCTTTCTTT. Translated, it gives CASSLSGQVGTEAFF.

The V call is TRBV7-9, the J call TRBJ2-3; a weak D match, TRBD1 (6 bases). CDR3 size: 14 residues. From germline, CDR1 is SEHNR and CDR2 FQNEAQ (reference sequence). Trimming shortened V by 1 base and J by 7 bases, and 12 bases separated the two germline ends. The CDR3 DNA reads TGTGCCAGCAGCTTAGGCAGGGGCCCACATACGCAGTATTTT. It is translated as CASSLGRGPHTQYF.

The genes are TRBV6-5 and TRBJ1-1; D may be TRBD1 (5 bases). The CDR3 is 14 amino acids. From germline, CDR1 is MNHEY and CDR2 SVGAGI. Trimming removed 4 bases at V and 1 base at J, with 10 bases between. The CDR3 loop reads CASSSTGENTEAFF. Written as DNA, the CDR3 is TGTGCCAGCAGTTCCACGGGGGAGAACACTGAAGCTTTCTTT.

The chain couples TRBV7-8 to TRBJ2-7; a weak D match, TRBD1 (6 bases). V was cut by 5 bases and J by 1 base, with 18 bases left in between. CDR1 and CDR2 (germline): SGHVS, FQNEAQ. This CDR3 is built from 16 residues. In nucleotides, the CDR3 is TGTGCCAGCAGCGGTAGGGACAACCTATTATCCTACGAGCAGTACTTC. It specifies CASSGRDNLLSYEQYF. The full variable domain, completed using reference TRBV7-8 and TRBJ2-7, is GAGVSQSPRYKVAKRGQDVALRCDPISGHVSLFWYQQALGQGPEFLTYFQNEAQLDKSGLPSDRFFAERPEGSVSTLKIQRTQQEDSAVYLCASSGRDNLLSYEQYFGPGTRLTVT.

This clonotype was counted ten times or more. The rearrangement joins TRBV4-3 to TRBJ2-4; 7 bases line up with TRBD2. The V segment lost 4 bases and the J segment 8 bases; nucleotides outside the gene matches: 8. From germline, CDR1 is LGHNA and CDR2 YSLEER. The CDR3 has 14 amino acids. CDR3 protein: CASSPYDGGYIQYF. In nucleotides, the CDR3 is TGCGCCAGCAGCCCCTACGACGGGGGGTACATTCAGTACTTC.

The rearrangement links TRBV12-3 or TRBV12-4 to TRBJ2-1; D call uncertain. V lost 7 bases and J lost 5, with 15 bases in between. This CDR3 contains 14 residues. The CDR3 DNA follows: TGTGCCAGCACCCCAATGGGAAGGAACAATGAGCAGTTCTTC. This gives the protein CASTPMGRNNEQFF.

This clonotype showed up just a few times. This chain connects TRBV7-8 to TRBJ2-7, with D possibly being TRBD1 (5 bases). The CDR3 has 15 residues. The V end lost 6 bases, the J end lost 0 bases, and 15 bases lay between the germline ends. The germline CDR1 and CDR2 sequences are SGHVS and FQNEAQ. This CDR3 reads CASRRLGPDSYEQYF. The CDR3 DNA sequence: TGTGCCAGCAGACGATTGGGGCCCGACTCCTACGAGCAGTACTTC.

In its sample, this clonotype was seen a few times. The rearrangement links TRBV7-9 to TRBJ2-7, with no clear D. CDR3 length: 12 amino acids. V was shortened by 8 bases and J by 6 bases, with 14 bases between the two germline ends. In germline, CDR1 is SEHNR, CDR2 FQNEAQ (reference sequence). The CDR3 bases are TGTGCCAGCGGGCAGACAACGGGCGAGCAGTACGTC. This codes for CASGQTTGEQYV.

This sequence joins TRBV4-2 and TRBJ2-2, with 7 bases that match TRBD1. The CDR3 spans 15 residues. CDR1 is LGHNA, CDR2 YNFKEQ, per germline. Trimming took 2 bases from V and 4 from J; bases not matched to a gene: 4. CDR3: CASSQRTGRTGELFF. CDR3 nucleotides: TGTGCCAGCAGCCAAAGGACAGGCCGCACCGGGGAGCTGTTTTTT.